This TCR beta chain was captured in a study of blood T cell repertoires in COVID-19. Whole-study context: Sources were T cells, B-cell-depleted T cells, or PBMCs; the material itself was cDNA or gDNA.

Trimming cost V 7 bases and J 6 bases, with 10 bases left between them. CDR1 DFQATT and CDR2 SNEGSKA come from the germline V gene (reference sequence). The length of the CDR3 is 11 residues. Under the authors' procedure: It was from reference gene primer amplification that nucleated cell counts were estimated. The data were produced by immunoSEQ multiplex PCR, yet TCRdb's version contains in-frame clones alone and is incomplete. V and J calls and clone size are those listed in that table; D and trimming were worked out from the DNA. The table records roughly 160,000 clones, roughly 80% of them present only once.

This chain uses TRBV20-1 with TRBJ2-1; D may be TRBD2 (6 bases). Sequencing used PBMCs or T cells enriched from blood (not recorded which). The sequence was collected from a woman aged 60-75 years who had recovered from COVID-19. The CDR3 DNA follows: TGCAGTGGGATGGGAGGCAATGAGCAGTTCTTC. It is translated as CSGMGGNEQFF.